The clone carrying this TCR beta chain was counted many times. Its antigen remains unidentified. The V end lost 4 bases, the J end lost 1 base, and 10 bases lay between the germline ends. There are 13 residues in the CDR3. Germline CDR1 SQVTM, CDR2 ANQGSEA. The data originate from a study of CD8 T cells in ankylosing spondylitis. Study outcomes and limitations: Existing reports had already noted some motif variants in reactive arthritis synovial fluid and blood. Made up of about eight highly homologous variants, a TCR beta motif appeared characteristic of ankylosing spondylitis blood. Relatively scarce in peripheral blood, disease-linked clones were CD8+.

Using its own MiXCR run on the 5' RACE reads, TCRdb lists one record per CDR3 protein. The table records around 890,000 distinct CDR3 sequences, about 11% of them present only once. This sequence was found in a male donor with ankylosing spondylitis. The rearrangement joins TRBV29-1 to TRBJ1-1; D possibly corresponds to TRBD1 (6 bases). Sequencing was done on a sample of blood, either unsorted or a sorted T cell fraction (not recorded which). The CDR3 DNA reads TGCAGCGTTGCGGCACAGGGGAACACTGAAGCTTTCTTT. This gives the protein CSVAAQGNTEAFF.